Listed below are T cell receptor beta chains from one sample, sequenced in a study of T cells in Graves' hyperthyroidism and ophthalmopathy. TCRdb processed the multiplex PCR reads anew with MiXCR; each CDR3 protein has one entry. Found here are a few hundred thousand distinct CDR3 sequences, roughly 23% of them singletons; the top ten hold 45% to 55%. The sequencing sample was made of blood. These receptors were obtained from a woman in her sixties or seventies with Graves' ophthalmopathy. Both conserved end residues are part of each CDR3. The order of the fields is J gene, clone size, CDR3 length, D gene, V gene, CDR3 DNA, CDR3 protein. D genes are given only for firm matches. Some rows have no size entry. The others give once, few or many, or a class for an expanded clone.

>TRBJ2-3|many|18|TRBD2|TRBV5-1
TGCGCCAGCAGCCCCCGGACTAGCGGGAGTCGTGGCACAGATACGCAGTATTTT
CASSPRTSGSRGTDTQYF
>TRBJ2-3|few|13|TRBD2|TRBV7-3
TGTGCCAGCAGCCGGGGGGTCCACGATACGCAGTATTTT
CASSRGVHDTQYF
>TRBJ2-5|.|14|.|TRBV9
TGTGCCAGCAGCTCCATGGGCGGCCAAGAGACCCAGTACTTC
CASSSMGGQETQYF
>TRBJ2-7|.|15|.|TRBV5-6
TGTGCCAGCAGCTCCACAGGATCGCGCTCCTACGAGCAGTACTTC
CASSSTGSRSYEQYF
>TRBJ2-2|few|16|TRBD2|TRBV3-1
TGTGCCAGCAGCCAAGAAGGCGGGAGGGGACCCGGGGAGCTGTTTTTT
CASSQEGGRGPGELFF
>TRBJ2-3|few|16|TRBD1|TRBV24-1
TGTGCCACCAGTGATTTTGGCAGGGGGCTTGTAGATACGCAGTATTTT
CATSDFGRGLVDTQYF
>TRBJ2-7|many|14|.|TRBV7-2
TGTGCCAGCAGTTTATCAGGGAGCTCCTACGAGCAGTACTTC
CASSLSGSSYEQYF
>TRBJ2-1|.|19|TRBD1|TRBV2
TGTGCCAGCAGTCGTTCCGGGACAGGGGCGCAAAAACTTTACAATGAGCAGTTCTTC
CASSRSGTGAQKLYNEQFF
>TRBJ2-3|few|14|.|TRBV5-6
TGTGCCAGCAGCTCCGACAGCAGCACAGATACGCAGTATTTT
CASSSDSSTDTQYF
>TRBJ2-1|.|15|TRBD2|TRBV12-3/TRBV12-4
TGTGCCAGCAGGGGAGGGACGGGGTTCTACAATGAGCAGTTCTTC
CASRGGTGFYNEQFF
>TRBJ2-6|few|14|.|TRBV5-1
TGCGCCAGCAGAACGGGGGCTGGGGCCAACGTCCTGACTTTC
CASRTGAGANVLTF
>TRBJ2-7|many|13|.|TRBV7-2
TGTGCCAGCAGCTCTCAGGGAAACTACGAGCAGTACTTC
CASSSQGNYEQYF
>TRBJ2-1|many|13|TRBD2|TRBV3-1
TGTGCCAGCAGCCAAGATCGGGTAGCGGGCCAGTTCTTC
CASSQDRVAGQFF
>TRBJ2-3|many|16|.|TRBV11-2
TGTGCCAGCAGCTTCGGTCGCGGCGGGACAACAGATACGCAGTATTTT
CASSFGRGGTTDTQYF
>TRBJ1-5|few|13|TRBD1|TRBV24-1
TGTGCCACTACGGGACAGGGTCGGCAGCCCCAGCATTTT
CATTGQGRQPQHF
>TRBJ2-3|.|12|.|TRBV7-9
TGTGCCAGCAGCACCCGGGTCGGTACGCAGTATTTT
CASSTRVGTQYF
>TRBJ2-7|few|14|TRBD1|TRBV7-6
TGTGCCAGCAGCCCCCCCGACAGGGACTACGAGCAGTACTTC
CASSPPDRDYEQYF
>TRBJ1-5|many|14|.|TRBV29-1
TGCAGCGTTCTAGTCGGATTTGGCAATCAGCCCCAGCATTTT
CSVLVGFGNQPQHF